Reported below is one TCR beta chain. V shed 0 bases and J shed 5 bases, with 9 bases lying between them. CDR1 is SGHKS and CDR2 is YYEKEE in the germline V gene (reference sequence). The CDR3 has 14 amino acids. The record originates from a study of OX40 agonist ivuxolimab in advanced cancers. Sequenced by immunoSEQ multiplex PCR; TCRdb stores in-frame clones only, minus some. This sample has around 150,000 clones, with approximately 94% found just once. This receptor was obtained from an adult with an advanced solid tumor such as melanoma, head and neck, liver or kidney cancer. Material: CD4+ or CD8+ T cells sorted from blood, obtained in a trial of the OX40 agonist ivuxolimab. The chain couples TRBV5-5 to TRBJ1-5; TRBD1 is a possible D gene (6 bases). The DNA for the CDR3 is TGTGCCAGCAGCTTGGCAGGGGTAGATCAGCCCCAGCATTTT. Amino acid sequence: CASSLAGVDQPQHF.